A single TCR beta chain is shown here with its context. The target of this receptor is not known. There are no base qualities to consult, and no much larger clone falls within one base. CDR1 and CDR2 were assigned from the germline V gene as MNHEY and SVGAGI. The CDR3 runs 14 residues from the cysteine to the phenylalanine. CDR3 DNA only is kept here, 42 bases in frame from base 1. Trimming costs V 2 bases and J 11 bases, and their ends lie 16 bases apart. This specimen belongs to a study of shared clonotypes between healthy human individuals (dated by TCRdb to the early 2020s). For the wider study: The cohort included a few men and two women between 18 and 49 years of age. For each donor, CD4 naive and CD4 memory were each given three plates, CD8 naive was given two plates, and CD8 memory was given one plate. To estimate repertoire size and how much clonotypes are shared between individuals, the study performed deep sequencing of blood TCR repertoires from roughly five healthy adults. Different laboratories and diverse techniques were used to prepare libraries and sequence TCR repertoires, to increase sequencing depth and limit assay-specific biases. Between about 0.8 and 9 billion PBMCs per donor were obtained by leukapheresis.

TCR CDR3 regions were amplified from genomic DNA by multiplex PCR using the deep immunoSEQ assay. Genomic DNA extracted from each cell subset was distributed evenly over all wells of several immunoSEQ 96-well plates, and each plate served as one replicate. For sorted subsets, each replicate PCR was loaded with 200 ng genomic DNA, equivalent to about 30,000 T cell genomes. The purified libraries were quantified using a Qubit 3.0 fluorometer, sized with a Bioanalyzer 2100, and then quantified again using the KAPA Library Quantification kit. A separate single-read 150-cycle Illumina NextSeq 550 flow cell was used to sequence each immunoSEQ 96-well plate. The authors' pipeline ran thus. Because the immunoSEQ output included only junctional sequences and no quality scores, the filtering could not be the same as the filtering used for full-length reads. Sequences were annotated with PyIR, a Python wrapper for IgBLAST v1.9, using IMGT germline references to assign V/J genes and CDR3. Reads with weak V/J assignments (E-value above 1e-6), missing CDR3, stop codons, out-of-frame junctions, or ambiguous translated residues were removed. V3J clonotypes were defined by identical inferred V gene, J gene, and CDR3 amino acid sequence. Percentage overlap between repertoires was computed as shared unique clonotypes divided by the size of the smaller repertoire. RTK rarefaction, the Chao1 estimator, and Recon v2.1 estimates of unobserved clonotypes were used to assess repertoire richness. Generation probabilities for all TCRbeta clonotypes obtained by the gDNA method from a handful of donors were computed using OLGA. The clones in this table, taken by TCRdb from immuneACCESS, are in-frame only. Not every clone is retained; where verified, under half of the shortfall comes from an unresolved V gene, and the cause of the rest is unknown. V and J calls and clone size are as listed in that table; D and trimming were resolved from the DNA. This sample is represented by around 1.4 million clones; 98% to 99% of them were singletons. Of the sample, 0.36% is held by the ten largest clones.

The donors were healthy, HIV-negative adults with no recently reported acute infections or vaccinations. Every donor was a Caucasian adult living in Nashville, Tennessee, USA. CD4+ T cells were enriched by magnetic negative selection, after which naive cells were positively selected on CD45RA and the negative fraction was taken as the memory subset. Blood was collected by leukapheresis, and PBMCs were isolated by Ficoll-Histopaque density gradient centrifugation and then cryopreserved in liquid nitrogen vapor phase. Analytical flow cytometry was used to check the purity and quantity of every magnetically sorted T cell population. Each sorted fraction had its genomic DNA isolated and then quantified by UV absorbance on a Nanodrop 2000c. Study-wide findings and limitations: The genetic and exposure-history diversity represented was limited by the small number of donors. Sharing across several donors was observed for around 5% of naive CD4, 3.5% of naive CD8, over 2% of memory CD4, and less than 0.45% of memory CD8 clonotypes. Pairwise subsampling indicated that sequencing depth was expected to affect the degree of clonotype sharing among donors. Incomplete sequencing was indicated by rarefaction of sorted-subset datasets, despite the large sequencing depth. Compared with non-shared clonotypes, the clonotypes found in all four sorted-subset donors had higher generation probabilities. Estimated clonotype richness was generally larger for naive than for memory subsets. Sampling was limited to blood, and TCR repertoires in tissue likely differ from TCR repertoires in blood.

The sequenced material came from naive CD4+ T cells sorted from blood. Reading the label with the study, this specimen's cell subset or site is: CD45RA+ positively selected. The receptor was isolated from a man aged 30 to 39 in good health. The chain is assembled from TRBV6-5 and TRBJ1-5, with TRBD1 tentatively as D gene (5 bases match). Here the CDR3 is given as CASSYGRGWGAQHF. The nucleotide sequence reads TGTGCCAGCAGTTACGGACGGGGCTGGGGGGCCCAGCATTTT.